The present entry profiles one TCR beta chain with its context. The antigen is unknown. The data stem from a study of glioma-infiltrating T cells after dendritic cell vaccination. Study at large: Between the early 2000s and the early 2010s, patients got autologous tumor lysate-pulsed dendritic cell vaccines.

Data came from immunoSEQ multiplex PCR; TCRdb stores just in-frame clones and leaves some out. The repertoire consists of roughly 60,000 clones, with 70% to 85% occurring once and the leading ten covering 15% to 19%. Germline CDR1 reads MGHRA; CDR2 reads YSYEKL. The CDR3 spans 17 residues. V lost 1 base to trimming and J lost 4 bases; unmatched junction nucleotides: 7. Study-wide results and caveats: Only a small number of patients had complete blood and tumor samples.

Time point in this sample: after dendritic cell vaccination, including at tumor progression/relapse. The source was blood, collected after dendritic cell vaccination. This receptor was obtained from a human donor with glioblastoma. This chain uses TRBV4-1 with TRBJ1-6, with 7 nucleotides matching TRBD1. The CDR3 nucleotides are TGCGCCAGCAGCCAAGCGCTCCGGGACAGATATAATTCACCCCTCCACTTT. The encoded protein is CASSQALRDRYNSPLHF.